These 32 T cell receptor beta chains originate from one sample sequenced in a study of OX40 agonist ivuxolimab in advanced cancers. Sequencing was performed with immunoSEQ multiplex PCR; in TCRdb, only in-frame clones are kept and a portion is missing. The sample contains around 67,000 clones, 80% of which appear only once. Sequenced material: CD4+ or CD8+ T cells sorted from blood, taken in a trial of the OX40 agonist ivuxolimab. The source of these receptors is an adult with an advanced solid tumor such as melanoma, head and neck, liver or kidney cancer.

Concerning this clone: Distinct nucleotide sequences in the sample also encode this CDR3. The rearrangement links TRBV5-4 to TRBJ2-3; 11 positions match TRBD2. V lost 3 bases and J lost 0; bases outside the gene matches: 3. The CDR3 loop spans 16 amino acids. Germline V gene sequence: CDR1 SGHNT, CDR2 YYREEE (reference sequence). Here the CDR3 reads CASSSRLAGSTDTQYF. The CDR3 region has the DNA TGTGCCAGCAGCTCCCGACTAGCGGGAAGCACAGATACGCAGTATTTT.

The rearrangement joins TRBV11-2 to TRBJ2-1; 9 bases align to TRBD2. The CDR3 runs 15 residues. The germline V gene has CDR1 SGHAT and CDR2 FQNNGV. After removal of 3 bases from V and 7 bases from J, the junction contained 7 bases not matched to a gene. The CDR3 nucleotides read TGTGCCAGCAGCTTCGGGCTAGCGGGGATAAATGAGCAGTTCTTC. This translates into CASSFGLAGINEQFF.

J is TRBJ1-6 and V is TRBV7-2, with 10 bases identical to TRBD1. This CDR3 has 17 amino acids. V shed 5 bases, J shed 9 bases, and the junction held 13 bases outside the gene matches. From germline, CDR1 is SGHTA and CDR2 FQGNSA. CDR3 amino acids: CASSTIRGTGDSSPLHF. CDR3 sequence (DNA): TGTGCCAGCAGCACGATCCGAGGGACAGGGGACAGTTCACCCCTCCACTTT.

The chain joins TRBV10-3 to TRBJ1-4, with D uncertain. The CDR3 consists of 15 residues. Germline V CDR1 and CDR2: ENHRY, SYGVKD. V was clipped by 3 bases and J by 6 bases, with 14 bases between them. The CDR3 bases are TGTGCCATCAGTGACCCCGGAGAGCCACATGAAAAACTGTTTTTT. It specifies CAISDPGEPHEKLFF.

The rearrangement joins TRBV4-1 to TRBJ2-5; D might be TRBD2 (6 bases). Trimming took off 3 bases at V and 7 bases at J, with 24 bases between the two ends. Germline V gene sequence: CDR1 MGHRA, CDR2 YSYEKL. This CDR3 contains 17 residues. The CDR3 here is CASSQMDMGLPRGTQYF. CDR3 coding DNA: TGCGCCAGCAGCCAGATGGACATGGGACTCCCAAGGGGGACCCAGTACTTC.

This clone was counted once. The rearrangement uses TRBV5-6 and TRBJ2-3, with D tentatively TRBD1 (5 bases). V was pared by 0 bases and J by 2 bases, with 13 bases between. Germline CDR1 and CDR2: SGHDT and YYEEEE. This CDR3 is 16 amino acids long. The DNA for the CDR3 is TGTGCCAGCAGCTTGGGGCTGACAGCAAACACAGATACGCAGTATTTT. Its translation is CASSLGLTANTDTQYF.

In its sample, this clone was seen a few times. The gene calls are TRBV2 and TRBJ1-2; possible D gene TRBD1, 5 bases. CDR1 and CDR2 (germline): SNHLY, FYNNEI. CDR3 length: 11 amino acids. Deletions cut 9 bases from V and 7 bases from J, with 12 bases between. The CDR3 is CASRVGAGYTF. CDR3 in DNA: TGTGCCAGTAGAGTCGGGGCTGGCTACACCTTC.

The chain combines TRBV6-4 with TRBJ1-2; weak D call: TRBD1 (6 bases). V was clipped by 2 bases and J by 8 bases, with 12 bases between them. The CDR3 is 13 amino acids. Germline CDR1 and CDR2: MRHNA and SNTAGT. The CDR3, as DNA: TGTGCCAGCAGTGACAGAGGGGGAAGGGGCTACACCTTC. Translated, it gives CASSDRGGRGYTF.

This chain joins TRBV29-1 and TRBJ2-7; D is undetermined. The ends were cut back, 0 bases at V and 4 bases at J, with 10 bases in the middle. This CDR3 region has 13 residues. The germline V gene has CDR1 SQVTM and CDR2 ANQGSEA. The CDR3 reads CSVEDGGGYEQYF. CDR3 DNA sequence: TGCAGCGTTGAAGACGGTGGTGGGTACGAGCAGTACTTC.

V is TRBV7-3 and J is TRBJ2-5, with D possibly matching TRBD2 (6 bases). CDR3 length equals 13 residues. The germline V and J ends were trimmed by 5 bases and 5 bases, with 12 bases remaining between them. Germline CDR1 and CDR2: SGHTA and FQGTGA. The CDR3: CASSKARGETQYF. The CDR3 DNA follows: TGTGCCAGCAGCAAAGCCCGGGGGGAGACCCAGTACTTC.

CDR3 sequence (DNA): TGTGCCAGCAGTTTAAAGGCAGGGCTGGCTTCACCCCTCCACTTT. The encoded protein is CASSLKAGLASPLHF. This sequence joins TRBV27 and TRBJ1-6; D possibly corresponds to TRBD1 (5 bases). V lost 2 bases and J lost 9, with 14 bases in between. CDR3 length equals 15 residues. Germline values: CDR1 MNHEY, CDR2 SMNVEV (reference sequence).

The rearrangement joins TRBV6-1 to TRBJ2-1, with D perhaps TRBD1 (5 bases). This CDR3 is 15 amino acids long. Germline loops: CDR1 MNHNS, CDR2 SASEGT. V shed 3 bases and J shed 2 bases, with 11 bases lying between them. The CDR3 nucleotides are TGTGCCAGCAGTGAGCTTCTGGGGCCCTACAATGAGCAGTTCTTC. Translation: CASSELLGPYNEQFF.

The chain uses TRBV7-2 and TRBJ2-6, with TRBD1 identical over 7 bases. J was trimmed by 0 bases and V by 5 bases; bases with no gene match: 10. Germline CDR1 SGHTA, CDR2 FQGNSA. The CDR3 sequence is 18 residues long. CDR3 residues: CASSPLGGPNSGANVLTF. As DNA, the CDR3 is TGTGCCAGCAGCCCCCTAGGGGGCCCGAACTCTGGGGCCAACGTCCTGACTTTC.

V is TRBV25-1 and J is TRBJ2-3; D may be TRBD1 or TRBD2 (5 bases each). Germline V gene data show CDR1 as MGHDK and CDR2 as SYGVNS. Between the trimmed V and J ends, which lost 3 bases and 2 bases, there was a span of 12 bases. The length of the CDR3 is 15 residues. The CDR3 is CASSDTRDHTDTQYF. DNA of the CDR3: TGTGCCAGCAGTGATACGAGGGACCACACAGATACGCAGTATTTT.

As DNA, the CDR3 is TGTGCCAGCAGCAAACGGCAGGATCCGAACACTGAAGCTTTCTTT. Translating gives CASSKRQDPNTEAFF. The gene calls are TRBV21-1 and TRBJ1-1; the D call of TRBD1 is as the table states it, not checked on the DNA. TRBV21-1 is listed as a pseudogene. This CDR3 contains 15 residues.

The chain uses TRBV11-2 and TRBJ1-5, with D maybe TRBD1 (5 bases). The CDR3 consists of 15 residues. Germline CDR1 and CDR2: SGHAT and FQNNGV. The germline V and J ends were trimmed by 5 bases and 5 bases, with 16 bases remaining between them. The CDR3 reads CASSRAGNGDQPQHF. DNA for the CDR3: TGTGCCAGCAGCCGAGCAGGGAACGGGGATCAGCCCCAGCATTTT.

V and J are TRBV2 and TRBJ1-5, with a tentative D call TRBD1 (5 bases). This CDR3 comprises 14 residues. Deletions cut 8 bases from V and 4 bases from J, with 15 bases between. Germline loops: CDR1 SNHLY, CDR2 FYNNEI. CDR3 bases: TGTGCCAGCTCAGCAGGGCAGCGTAATCAGCCCCAGCATTTT. Translation: CASSAGQRNQPQHF.

V and J are TRBV7-8 and TRBJ2-5, with unresolved D. The CDR3 is 14 residues long. Trimming stripped 4 bases from V and 3 bases from J, with 12 bases between. Per the germline V gene, CDR1 is SGHVS and CDR2 is FQNEAQ. The CDR3: CASSYRRQEETQYF. The DNA of the CDR3 is TGTGCCAGCAGCTACCGGCGGCAGGAAGAGACCCAGTACTTC.

In nucleotides, the CDR3 is TGTGCCAGTAGTACATTGGCCAGGGTAGGGACCTACGAGCAGTACTTC. Amino acid sequence: CASSTLARVGTYEQYF. The chain couples TRBV19 to TRBJ2-7; possibly TRBD1 for D (5 bases). The CDR3 runs to 16 residues. Deletions cut 4 bases from V and 2 bases from J, with 18 bases between. The germline gives CDR1 LNHDA, CDR2 SQIVND (reference sequence).

The CDR3, as DNA: TGCAGCGTCAAAACGGGTCCCTGGGAAGCTTTCTTT. This codes for CSVKTGPWEAFF. V gene TRBV29-1 combines with J gene TRBJ1-1; no reliable D call. Trimming pared 6 bases from V and 8 bases from J, leaving 16 bases between. In germline, CDR1 is SQVTM, CDR2 ANQGSEA. CDR3 size: 12 residues.

The chain employs TRBV11-2 and TRBJ2-1; D uncertain. Trimming left V 1 base short and J 8 bases short, with 27 bases between. Germline V lookup: CDR1 SGHAT, CDR2 FQNNGV. The CDR3 contains 19 residues. The CDR3 DNA reads TGTGCCAGCAGCTTAGCTGGTTCCAGAACTTTCAACGCGGTCCATGAGCAGTTCTTC. Translation: CASSLAGSRTFNAVHEQFF.

This clone was picked up a small number of times. The rearrangement uses TRBV30 and TRBJ1-1; tentative D call: TRBD1 (5 bases). This CDR3 is built from 18 residues. V was shortened by 0 bases and J by 0 bases, with 20 bases between the two germline ends. Germline loops: CDR1 GTSNPN, CDR2 SVGIG (reference sequence). The CDR3 DNA is TGTGCCTGGAGTGTAAGTCGGACACTCAACAGAATGAACACTGAAGCTTTCTTT. Amino acids: CAWSVSRTLNRMNTEAFF.

The chain carries TRBV6-1 and TRBJ2-2; D ambiguous. The V gene lost 7 bases and the J gene lost 3 bases, with 15 bases spanning the gap. The CDR3 extends over 15 amino acids. Germline V lookup: CDR1 MNHNS, CDR2 SASEGT. As DNA, the CDR3 is TGTGCCAGCAAGTTACAGATTGGTGACACCGGGGAGCTGTTTTTT. As protein: CASKLQIGDTGELFF.

The chain couples TRBV6-1 to TRBJ2-1, with D tentatively TRBD1 or TRBD2 (6 bases each). Germline CDR1 and CDR2: MNHNS and SASEGT. Trimming stripped 4 bases from V and 0 bases from J, with 10 bases between. The CDR3 has 15 residues. CDR3 DNA: TGTGCCAGCAGTGTGGAGGGGGGCTCCTACAATGAGCAGTTCTTC. Amino acids: CASSVEGGSYNEQFF.

J is TRBJ1-1 and V is TRBV6-1; unclear D gene. V dropped 6 bases and J dropped 0 bases, with 14 bases sitting between them. The CDR3 is made up of 15 amino acids. Germline loops: CDR1 MNHNS, CDR2 SASEGT. This chain's CDR3 is CASRETESVNTEAFF. The CDR3 coding sequence is TGTGCCAGCAGGGAAACCGAGAGCGTGAACACTGAAGCTTTCTTT.

The chain uses TRBV4-1 and TRBJ1-1, with a possible D match to TRBD1 (6 bases). Trimming left V 7 bases short and J 3 bases short, with 15 bases between. Germline-derived CDR1 and CDR2 are MGHRA and YSYEKL. The length of the CDR3 is 14 residues. The CDR3 nucleotides are TGCGCCAGCAACCGACAGGTTGGTGACACTGAAGCTTTCTTT. Its translation: CASNRQVGDTEAFF.

The chain is built from TRBV5-1 and TRBJ2-7; 10 bases map to TRBD2. The CDR3 consists of 16 residues. V was pared by 4 bases and J by 1 base, with 8 bases of the junction left unmatched. Germline CDR1 reads SGHRS; CDR2 reads YFSETQ. This chain's CDR3 is CASSPLGAGGSYEQYF. CDR3 DNA sequence: TGCGCCAGCAGCCCCCTGGGAGCGGGGGGGTCCTACGAGCAGTACTTC.

This chain uses TRBV2 with TRBJ2-2; perhaps TRBD1 as D (6 bases). V dropped 5 bases and J dropped 1 base, with 8 bases sitting between them. Germline CDR1 SNHLY, CDR2 FYNNEI. CDR3 length: 14 residues. The CDR3 loop reads CASSQGRNTGELFF. The CDR3 region has the DNA TGTGCCAGCAGTCAGGGGAGGAACACCGGGGAGCTGTTTTTT.

This clone was seen only a few times. The rearrangement joins TRBV19 to TRBJ1-2, with 10 positions matching TRBD1. Germline V CDR1 and CDR2: LNHDA, SQIVND (reference sequence). The V segment lost 4 bases and the J segment 3 bases; nucleotides outside the gene matches: 2. The CDR3 loop spans 14 amino acids. This CDR3 is CASSRGQGDYGYTF. In DNA, the CDR3 is TGTGCCAGTAGTAGAGGACAGGGGGACTATGGCTACACCTTC. Full variable domain (missing parts from reference TRBV19 and TRBJ1-2): DGGITQSPKYLFRKEGQNVTLSCEQNLNHDAMYWYRQDPGQGLRLIYYSQIVNDFQKGDIAEGYSVSREKKESFPLTVTSAQKNPTAFYLCASSRGQGDYGYTFGSGTRLTVV.

The chain carries TRBV5-4 and TRBJ1-4; TRBD1 aligns across 7 bases. The CDR3 runs to 14 residues. Germline V gives CDR1 SGHNT, CDR2 YYREEE (reference sequence). The ends lost 4 bases at V and 3 bases at J; junction bases unmatched: 3. The DNA for the CDR3 is TGTGCCAGCAGCGAGACAGGGTCTAATGAAAAACTGTTTTTT. Translation gives CASSETGSNEKLFF.

The gene calls are TRBV14 and TRBJ2-7; a possible D gene is TRBD1 (6 bases). CDR1 and CDR2 (germline): SGHDN, FVKESK. This CDR3 is 12 amino acids long. The V and J ends lost 6 bases and 9 bases respectively, with 15 bases between them. The CDR3 region has the DNA TGTGCCAGCAGTCTACAGGGTGCGGTGCAGTACTTC. Residues: CASSLQGAVQYF.

This chain uses TRBV30 with TRBJ2-7, with D perhaps TRBD1 (6 bases). The CDR3 is 12 amino acids. V gave up 4 bases and J gave up 1 base, with 8 bases separating them. Germline V gene data show CDR1 as GTSNPN and CDR2 as SVGIG (reference sequence). The CDR3 nucleotides read TGTGCCTGGACACAGGGATCCTACGAGCAGTACTTC. This encodes CAWTQGSYEQYF.